Reported below is one T cell receptor (beta chain). What it binds is unknown. This sample stems from a study of cytomegalovirus exposure and HLA in healthy donors. Background on the study: Sequencing of 150 million to 200 million T cells in an earlier analysis found under 120 million unique TCR beta sequences. Membership in the Caucasian-associated ancestry cluster was found for around four fifths of about 430 genotyped donors.

With 60 Vbeta and 13 Jbeta primers, the PCR was carried out. Profiling relied on immunoSEQ multiplex PCR, and the TCRdb table lists in-frame clones only, not all of them. The sample lists about 210,000 clones, around 79% occurring once. General study points: What a later analysis showed was that several of the most significant clusters appeared linked to common viral pathogens. An Asian-associated ancestry cluster reportedly showed fewer N-insertions than the approximately 630-donor mean in a later analysis.

Germline assignment: CDR1 SGHTS and CDR2 YDEGEE. This CDR3 contains 15 residues. V lost 2 bases to trimming and J lost 0 bases, with 9 bases between them. This chain links TRBV5-8 with TRBJ1-5, with D unresolved. This receptor was obtained from a male donor in good health and CMV-seropositive. Material for sequencing was PBMCs. The CDR3 protein is CASSFARHSNQPQHF. DNA for the CDR3: TGTGCCAGCAGCTTCGCTCGACATAGCAATCAGCCCCAGCATTTT.